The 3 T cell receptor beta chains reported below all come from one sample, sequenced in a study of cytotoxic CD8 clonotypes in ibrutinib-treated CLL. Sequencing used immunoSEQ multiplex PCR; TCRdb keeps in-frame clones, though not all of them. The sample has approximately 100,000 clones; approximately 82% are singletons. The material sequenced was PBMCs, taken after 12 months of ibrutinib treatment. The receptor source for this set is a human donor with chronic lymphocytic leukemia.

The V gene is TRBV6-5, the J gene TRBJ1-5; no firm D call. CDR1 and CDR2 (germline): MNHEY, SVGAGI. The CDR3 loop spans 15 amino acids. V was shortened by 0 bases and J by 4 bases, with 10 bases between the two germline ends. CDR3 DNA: TGTGCCAGCAGTTACTCGCAGACATCAAATCAGCCCCAGCATTTT. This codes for CASSYSQTSNQPQHF.

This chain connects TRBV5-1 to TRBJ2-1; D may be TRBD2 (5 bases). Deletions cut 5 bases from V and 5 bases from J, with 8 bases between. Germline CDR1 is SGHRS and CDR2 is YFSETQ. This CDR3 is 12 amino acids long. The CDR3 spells CASRREHNEQFF. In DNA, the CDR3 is TGCGCCAGCAGGAGGGAACACAATGAGCAGTTCTTC. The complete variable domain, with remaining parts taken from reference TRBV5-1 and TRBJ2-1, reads KAGVTQTPRYLIKTRGQQVTLSCSPISGHRSVSWYQQTPGQGLQFLFEYFSETQRNKGNFPGRFSGRQFSNSRSEMNVSTLELGDSALYLCASRREHNEQFFGPGTRLTVL.

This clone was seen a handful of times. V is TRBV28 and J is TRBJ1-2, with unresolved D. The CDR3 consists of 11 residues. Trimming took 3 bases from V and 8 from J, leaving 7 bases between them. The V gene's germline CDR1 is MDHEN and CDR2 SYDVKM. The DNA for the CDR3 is TGTGCCAGCAGTTTTAAGAAGGGCTACACCTTC. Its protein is CASSFKKGYTF.